Following are 8 T cell receptor beta chains from one sample sequenced in a study of blood T cell repertoires in COVID-19. Profiling relied on immunoSEQ multiplex PCR, and the TCRdb table lists in-frame clones only, not all of them. The sample lists over 75,000 clones, approximately 90% seen once, with roughly 2.3% in the top ten. The source material was peripheral blood. These receptors were taken from a human donor with active COVID-19. The donor label of this sample is uncertain.

V gene TRBV13 combines with J gene TRBJ2-3; 14 bases align to TRBD2. This CDR3 spans 17 amino acids. Germline V gives CDR1 PRHDT, CDR2 FYEKMQ (reference sequence). The J segment lost 2 bases and the V segment lost 5 bases, leaving 6 bases of the junction unmatched. The CDR3 sequence: CASSPWTSGGITDTQYF. CDR3 in DNA: TGTGCCAGCAGCCCTTGGACTAGCGGGGGGATCACAGATACGCAGTATTTT.

Worth noting for this clone: This specimen includes other DNA sequences encoding the same CDR3. V usage is TRBV4-2 and J usage is TRBJ2-3; D is perhaps TRBD2 (6 bases). V was shortened by 0 bases and J by 1 base, with 11 bases between the two germline ends. This CDR3 region has 16 residues. CDR1 is LGHNA and CDR2 is YNFKEQ in the germline V gene. For the CDR3, the DNA is TGTGCCAGCAGCCAAGATCGGGGCGGGGGCACAGATACGCAGTATTTT. This translates into CASSQDRGGGTDTQYF.

The chain links TRBV5-1 to TRBJ2-7, with a weak D call TRBD1 (6 bases). The V end lost 0 bases, the J end lost 5 bases, and 9 bases lay between the germline ends. Germline CDR1 and CDR2: SGHRS and YFSETQ. CDR3 size: 13 residues. CDR3 protein: CASSLAGGNEQYF. CDR3 nucleotide sequence: TGCGCCAGCAGCTTGGCTGGGGGCAACGAGCAGTACTTC.

V is TRBV27 and J is TRBJ2-1; 8 bases line up with TRBD2. This CDR3 region has 13 residues. The V segment lost 5 bases and the J segment 7 bases; nucleotides outside the gene matches: 4. Germline V gene lookup returns CDR1 MNHEY and CDR2 SMNVEV (reference sequence). The chain's CDR3 is CASSPRLANEQFF. The CDR3 bases are TGTGCCAGCAGTCCTCGACTAGCGAATGAGCAGTTCTTC.

The chain carries TRBV6-1 and TRBJ2-2; 8 bases are a match to TRBD2. The CDR3 has 16 residues. The germline V gene encodes CDR1 MNHNS and CDR2 SASEGT. The V and J ends lost 4 bases and 0 bases, in that order; junction bases with no gene match: 4. This chain's CDR3 is CASSAAGGANTGELFF. CDR3 coding DNA: TGTGCCAGCAGTGCTGCGGGGGGCGCGAACACCGGGGAGCTGTTTTTT.

This clone was observed a handful of times. The chain joins TRBV28 to TRBJ1-1; D remains ambiguous. CDR3 size: 11 residues. The germline CDR1 and CDR2 sequences are MDHEN and SYDVKM. V lost 6 bases and J lost 6, with 8 bases in between. CDR3 DNA sequence: TGTGCCAGCAGCGGGTACGCTGAAGCTTTCTTT. Translated, it gives CASSGYAEAFF.

The CDR3 region has the DNA TGTGCCAGCAGCTTAGATTGGGGACGGGGGGGTTTGTATGGCTACACCTTC. It codes for CASSLDWGRGGLYGYTF. V usage is TRBV7-2 and J usage is TRBJ1-2; D perhaps matches TRBD1 (5 bases). This CDR3 spans 17 amino acids. V lost 1 base, J lost 5 bases, and 20 bases lay in between. Germline V gives CDR1 SGHTA, CDR2 FQGNSA.

This chain joins TRBV19 and TRBJ1-1, with a weak D call TRBD1 (5 bases). Looked up from germline, CDR1 is LNHDA and CDR2 is SQIVND (reference sequence). CDR3 size: 15 residues. Between the trimmed V and J ends, which lost 2 bases and 0 bases, there was a span of 10 bases. CDR3 amino acids: CASSIRRQMNTEAFF. In nucleotides, the CDR3 is TGTGCCAGTAGTATAAGACGACAGATGAACACTGAAGCTTTCTTT.